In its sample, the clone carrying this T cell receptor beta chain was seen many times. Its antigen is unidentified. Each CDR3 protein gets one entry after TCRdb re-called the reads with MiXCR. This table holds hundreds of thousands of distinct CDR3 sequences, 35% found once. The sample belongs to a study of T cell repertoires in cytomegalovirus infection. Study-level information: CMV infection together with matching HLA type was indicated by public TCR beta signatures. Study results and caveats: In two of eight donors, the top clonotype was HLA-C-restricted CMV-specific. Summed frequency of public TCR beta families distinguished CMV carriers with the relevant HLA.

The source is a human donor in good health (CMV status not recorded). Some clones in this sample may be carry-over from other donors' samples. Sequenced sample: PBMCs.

CDR3 amino acids: CASSPADRGNEQFF. The CDR3 DNA reads as TGTGCCAGCAGCCCGGCAGACAGGGGAAATGAGCAGTTCTTC. The J gene is TRBJ2-1, the V gene TRBV7-6; 8 bases match TRBD1. The germline V gene has CDR1 SGHVS and CDR2 FNYEAQ. J gave up 7 bases and V 5 bases, and 7 bases lay outside the gene matches. The CDR3 spans 14 residues.